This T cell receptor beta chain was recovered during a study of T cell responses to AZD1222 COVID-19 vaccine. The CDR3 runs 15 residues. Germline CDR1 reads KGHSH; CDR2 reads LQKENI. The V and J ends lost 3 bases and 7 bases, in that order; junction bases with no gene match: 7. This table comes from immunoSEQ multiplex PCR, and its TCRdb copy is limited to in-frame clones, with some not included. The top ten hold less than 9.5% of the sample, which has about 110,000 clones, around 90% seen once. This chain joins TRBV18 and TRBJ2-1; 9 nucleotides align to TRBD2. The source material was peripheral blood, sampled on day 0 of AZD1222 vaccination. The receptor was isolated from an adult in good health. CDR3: CASSPGLAEGNEQFF. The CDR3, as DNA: TGTGCCAGCTCACCGGGACTAGCCGAGGGGAATGAGCAGTTCTTC.